Sequencing of this T cell receptor beta chain was carried out in a study of cytotoxic CD8 clonotypes in ibrutinib-treated CLL. With sequencing, the targeted depth ranged from 1 in 200,000 to 1 in 1 million T cells. Sequenced by immunoSEQ multiplex PCR; TCRdb stores in-frame clones only, minus some. The sample holds 300,000 or so clones; about 61% are singletons and the top ten take around 6.6%. A note on this clone: Antigen unknown.

V trimming: 8 bases; J trimming: 0 bases; junction bases outside the gene matches: 8. This CDR3 spans 15 amino acids. Germline V gene lookup returns CDR1 MDHEN and CDR2 SYDVKM. Study-wide results and caveats: Researchers report that baseline clonality outpaced age-matched healthy donors and tracked circulating CD8+ T-cell counts.

The sample consisted of PBMCs, taken after 36 months of ibrutinib treatment. V is TRBV28 and J is TRBJ2-7, with 9 nucleotides matching TRBD2. This receptor was obtained from a human donor with chronic lymphocytic leukemia. The CDR3 here is CASRKAGGSSYEQYF. The CDR3 DNA sequence: TGTGCCAGCCGGAAAGCGGGAGGTTCCTCCTACGAGCAGTACTTC.